This T cell receptor (beta chain) was obtained from a study of CD8 T cells in ankylosing spondylitis. This clonotype has ten or more counts. Its target is unknown. Quantitative 5'-RACE with molecular barcodes generated TCR beta libraries. TCRdb re-derived calls from the 5' RACE reads in MiXCR, one entry per CDR3 protein. The profile covers just under 550,000 distinct CDR3 sequences, with approximately 11% appearing a single time and 6.5% to 7% taken by the ten largest. CDR3 length: 16 amino acids. The trim removed 3 bases at V and 6 bases at J, leaving 7 bases unmatched. The germline V gene encodes CDR1 SNHLY and CDR2 FYNNEI. Study-level points and caveats: There was a TCR beta motif, made of several highly homologous variants, that appeared characteristic of ankylosing spondylitis blood. CD8+ disease-linked clones were present at relatively low frequencies in blood. Significant enrichment of disease-linked clones was reported in matched ankylosing spondylitis synovial fluid.

This TCR came from a male donor with ankylosing spondylitis. Sequences were obtained from blood, either unsorted or a sorted T cell fraction (not recorded which). The V call is TRBV2, the J call TRBJ2-1; 11 nucleotides line up with TRBD2. The CDR3 region is CASSDLTSGSSNEQFF. CDR3 coding DNA: TGTGCCAGCAGTGACCTAACTAGCGGGAGCTCCAATGAGCAGTTCTTC. Based on the CDR3 plus reference TRBV2 and TRBJ2-1, the full variable domain is EPEVTQTPSHQVTQMGQEVILRCVPISNHLYFYWYRQILGQKVEFLVSFYNNEISEKSEIFDDQFSVERPDGSNFTLKIRSTKLEDSAMYFCASSDLTSGSSNEQFFGPGTRLTVL.